The T cell receptor (beta chain) described here comes from a study of blood T cells in healthy people across ages. Alongside a J-beta primer mix, a sample-barcoded 5' primer served in a second PCR lasting roughly 7 to 11 cycles. TCRdb fed the 5' RACE reads into MiXCR, producing one record per CDR3 protein. The repertoire holds approximately 770,000 distinct CDR3 sequences, with 58% as singletons. This CDR3 has 19 residues. Between the trimmed V and J ends, which lost 3 bases and 0 bases, there was a span of 24 bases. CDR1 and CDR2 (germline): LGHNA, YNFKEQ. The TCR comes from a young man in good health. The chain joins TRBV4-2 to TRBJ2-7; possibly TRBD1 or TRBD2 for D (5 bases each). The source material was blood. CDR3: CASSHPGVGRDRSSYEQYF. The DNA of the CDR3 is TGTGCCAGCAGCCACCCCGGGGTGGGCCGGGACCGTTCCTCCTACGAGCAGTACTTC.